This T cell receptor (beta chain) comes out of a study of blood T cell repertoires in COVID-19 (dated by TCRdb to the early 2020s). Regarding the complete study: The collaborator samples originated in the United States, Italy and Spain and spanned the acute and convalescent phases of COVID-19. Where HLA class I and class II types were available, the types were taken from metadata supplied by the sample provider, not from assay-based typing. The samples were drawn from the first 160 participants of the ongoing ImmuneRACE study and from 950 to 1,500 subjects provided by 6 global collaborators. Deeply sampled blood TCRbeta repertoires from subjects exposed to, actively infected with, or recovered from COVID-19 were included in the dataset. The repertoires were released in a freely available public database intended as a resource for research on the immune response to SARS-CoV-2. The prospective study material was composed of cDNA or gDNA derived from T cells, B-cell-depleted T cells, or PBMCs. Sample metadata almost always included a de-identified subject ID, COVID-19 status, age in years and sex.

The immunoSEQ Assay, a bias-controlled multiplex PCR, was used to amplify TCRbeta CDR3 regions from genomic DNA. On the authors' methods: Nucleated cell counts per sample were estimated from amplification of reference gene primers within the assay. To quantify the absolute abundance of each unique TCRbeta CDR3 rearrangement, sequence reads were collapsed and filtered. For each sample, productive Simpson clonality was calculated as the square root of Simpson's diversity index across productive rearrangements. TCRdb holds this immuneACCESS table with in-frame rearrangements only. Some clones are missing; in checked studies, unresolved V genes explain under half, and the rest has no known cause. The DNA gave D and trimming, while V, J and clone size come from that table. This sample has 300,000 to 350,000 clones in its table, and around 90% of those were observed once. The ten largest account for roughly a tenth of the sample.

As encoded in the germline V gene (reference sequence), CDR1 is GTSNPN while CDR2 is SVGIG. The cysteine opens and the phenylalanine closes a CDR3 of 15 amino acids. Solely the CDR3 DNA is kept, with 45 bases framed from the first base. The germline ends are 17 bases apart after V is trimmed by 1 base and J by 8 bases. One collaborating source in Seattle enrolled patients while the patients were actively infected and followed the patients over time throughout the course of disease. Whole blood was collected in K2EDTA tubes by collaborating institutions according to the institutions' own protocols. For TCRbeta analysis, collaborator samples were shipped as frozen whole blood, as isolated PBMCs, or as DNA extracted from either sample type. Regarding this clone: Its antigen specificity is not known. Per-base quality was not reported, and no clone a single base away is much larger than it.

Study-wide findings and limitations: The quantity of clinical and demographic metadata differed by source and by participant and was supplied without curation.

This TCR was sampled from a man aged 25-40 years with COVID-19, enrolled during active disease. The sample taken for sequencing was peripheral blood. This sequence uses TRBV30 and TRBJ1-4; TRBD1 is possibly the D segment (5 matching bases). The DNA sequence reads TGTGCCTGGAGTGACCCCGGCAGGGCCTCCGAAAAACTGTTTTTT. Translation gives CAWSDPGRASEKLFF.